Included here is one TCR beta chain sequence, with context. The antigen is unknown. PCR used 60 Vbeta primers and 13 Jbeta primers. Produced via immunoSEQ multiplex PCR; TCRdb's table is partial and in-frame only. The sample lists over 75,000 clones; roughly a tenth were seen once. These data originate in a study of cytomegalovirus exposure and HLA in healthy donors. Study details: The Caucasian-associated ancestry cluster contained 81% of the 300 to 450 genotyped donors.

The CDR3 extends over 15 amino acids. Germline CDR1 reads GTSNPN; CDR2 reads SVGIG (reference sequence). Trimming took off 2 bases at V and 2 bases at J, with 10 bases between the two ends. Study results and limitations: A prior analysis recorded that most TCR beta V segments were productive about 87% or about 30% of the time. CMV serostatus was the only immune exposure information that was available.

The TCR sequence derives from a man aged 45-60 years in good health and CMV-seropositive. Input material: PBMCs. This sequence joins TRBV30 and TRBJ2-6, with TRBD1 as a possible D gene (6 bases). This chain's CDR3 is CAWSLKGAGANVLTF. CDR3 coding DNA: TGTGCCTGGAGTCTGAAGGGGGCTGGGGCCAACGTCCTGACTTTC.